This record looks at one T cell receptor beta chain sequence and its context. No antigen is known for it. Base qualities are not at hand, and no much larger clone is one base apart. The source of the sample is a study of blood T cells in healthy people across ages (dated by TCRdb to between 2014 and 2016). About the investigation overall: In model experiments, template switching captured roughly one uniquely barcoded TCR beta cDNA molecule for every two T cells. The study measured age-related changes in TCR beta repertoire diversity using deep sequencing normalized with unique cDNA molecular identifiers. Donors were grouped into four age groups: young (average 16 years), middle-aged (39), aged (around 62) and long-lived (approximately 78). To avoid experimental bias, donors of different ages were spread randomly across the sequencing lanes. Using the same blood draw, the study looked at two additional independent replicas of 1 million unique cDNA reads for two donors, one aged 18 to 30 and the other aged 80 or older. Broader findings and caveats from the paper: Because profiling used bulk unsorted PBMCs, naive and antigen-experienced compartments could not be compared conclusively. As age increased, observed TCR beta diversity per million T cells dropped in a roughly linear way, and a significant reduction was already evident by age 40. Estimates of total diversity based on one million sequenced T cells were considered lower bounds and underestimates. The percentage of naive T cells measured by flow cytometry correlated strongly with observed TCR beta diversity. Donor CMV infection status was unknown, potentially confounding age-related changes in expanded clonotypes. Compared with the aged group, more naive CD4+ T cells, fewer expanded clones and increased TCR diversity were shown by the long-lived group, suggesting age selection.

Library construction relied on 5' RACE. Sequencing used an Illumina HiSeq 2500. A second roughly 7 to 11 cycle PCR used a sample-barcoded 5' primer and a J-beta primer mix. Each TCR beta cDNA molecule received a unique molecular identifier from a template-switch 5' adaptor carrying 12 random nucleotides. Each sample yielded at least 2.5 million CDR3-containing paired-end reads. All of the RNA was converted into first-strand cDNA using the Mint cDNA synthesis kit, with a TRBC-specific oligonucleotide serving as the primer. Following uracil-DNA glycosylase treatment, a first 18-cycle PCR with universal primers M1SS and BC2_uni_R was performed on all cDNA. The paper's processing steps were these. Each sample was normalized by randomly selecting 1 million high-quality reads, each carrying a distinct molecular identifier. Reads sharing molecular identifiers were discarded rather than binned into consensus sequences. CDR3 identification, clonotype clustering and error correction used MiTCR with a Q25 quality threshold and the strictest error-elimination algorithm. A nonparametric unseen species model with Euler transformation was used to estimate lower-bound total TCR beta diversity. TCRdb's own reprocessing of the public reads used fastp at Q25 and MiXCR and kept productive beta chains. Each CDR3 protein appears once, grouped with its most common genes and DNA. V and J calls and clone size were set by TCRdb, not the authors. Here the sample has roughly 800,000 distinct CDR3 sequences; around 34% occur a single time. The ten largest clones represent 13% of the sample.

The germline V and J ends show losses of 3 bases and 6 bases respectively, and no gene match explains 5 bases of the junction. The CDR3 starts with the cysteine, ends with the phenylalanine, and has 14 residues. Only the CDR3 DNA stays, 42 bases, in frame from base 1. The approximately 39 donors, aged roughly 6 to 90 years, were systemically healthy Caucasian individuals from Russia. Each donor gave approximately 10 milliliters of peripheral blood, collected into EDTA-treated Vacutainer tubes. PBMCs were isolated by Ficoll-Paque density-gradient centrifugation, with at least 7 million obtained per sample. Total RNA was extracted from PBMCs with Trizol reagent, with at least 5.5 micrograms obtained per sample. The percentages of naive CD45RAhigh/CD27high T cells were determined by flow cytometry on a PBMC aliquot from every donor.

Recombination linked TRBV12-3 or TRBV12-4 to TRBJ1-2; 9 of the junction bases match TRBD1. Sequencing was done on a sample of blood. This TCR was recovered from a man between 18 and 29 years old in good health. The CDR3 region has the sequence CASSFSTGGNGYTF. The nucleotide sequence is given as TGTGCCAGCAGTTTCTCGACAGGGGGAAATGGCTACACCTTC.